This T cell receptor (beta chain) stems from a study of T cells in localized non-small cell lung cancer (dated by TCRdb to 2020 to 2021). Context from the whole study: Comparing tumors with uninvolved tumor-adjacent lungs, the study looked at the T cell repertoires of around 250 patients with early-stage NSCLC. NSCLC patients had a mean age of approximately 72 years, and about 140 were male and nearly 110 female. The cohort consisted of a few hundred treatment-naive NSCLC patients whose localized lung tumors had been resected.

CDR1 and CDR2, per the germline V gene, are KGHSH and LQKENI. Trimming costs V 0 bases and J 0 bases, and their ends lie 10 bases apart. CDR3 length: 16 amino acids, cysteine to phenylalanine. Only the CDR3 region is kept as DNA, spanning 48 bases read in frame from base 1. At diagnosis, peripheral blood, uninvolved tumor-adjacent lung and tumor were collected and were preserved as a mix of fresh-frozen and FFPE material. For TCR repertoire profiling, blood samples were analyzed as peripheral blood mononuclear cells. Beyond this particular receptor, the publication reports: The highest T cell clonality was observed in uninvolved tumor-adjacent lung, where clonality exceeded that of tumor, suggesting that antigenic responses were more focused in uninvolved tumor-adjacent lung. Multi-region tumor sequencing was not performed, so intratumor heterogeneity could not be excluded. Since the design was exploratory, TCR variables were selected using unadjusted p-values with no false-discovery rate correction. Of the top 100 tumor clones, a median of roughly 53 were detected in paired uninvolved adjacent lung; some 28 were also among that lung's top 100. Longer overall survival was associated with higher T cell density in blood, whereas shorter survival was associated with higher clonality in adjacent lung.

TCR beta CDR3 regions were sequenced from DNA using the immunoSEQ Assay. From the authors' description of their analysis: T cell density was computed as TCR beta template counts normalized to usable DNA estimated by amplifying housekeeping genes. The preseqR package was used to estimate richness by extrapolating to 400,000 templates for PBMC samples and to 120,000 templates for tissue samples. Clonality was calculated as one minus Pielou's evenness. Tissue-enriched TCRs were identified by differential abundance testing using productive amino-acid clonotypes, minimum total count 5 and alpha 0.1. The Jaccard Index and the Morisita Overlap Index were used to measure repertoire overlap between compartments. GLIPH grouped TCR beta CDR3s together with public tetramer-defined viral CDR3s, and a viral motif had to include at least three viral sequences and show V-gene enrichment. As stored in TCRdb, this immuneACCESS dataset retains in-frame rearrangements with V and J assigned. A fraction of the clones does not appear; measured against another copy, unresolved V genes explain less than half of the discrepancy, and the remainder lacks a known reason. The V and J calls and clone size were taken over from that table, and D and trimming were inferred from the DNA. The sample data list 100,000 to 150,000 clones, and more than 80% of these were observed just once. The ten largest clones represent about 1.5% of the sample.

This clone was picked up one time. Its target antigen remains unknown. Base qualities are missing; no much larger clone stands one base away. Recombination connected TRBV18 to TRBJ2-3; 6 matching bases give a weak D call of TRBD1. The TCR was taken from a female donor at least 60 years old with stage I lung adenocarcinoma. This sample comprised peripheral blood, obtained before any cancer treatment. In nucleotide form, the sequence is TGTGCCAGCTCACCACCCGGGACAACTAGCACAGATACGCAGTATTTT. This encodes CASSPPGTTSTDTQYF.